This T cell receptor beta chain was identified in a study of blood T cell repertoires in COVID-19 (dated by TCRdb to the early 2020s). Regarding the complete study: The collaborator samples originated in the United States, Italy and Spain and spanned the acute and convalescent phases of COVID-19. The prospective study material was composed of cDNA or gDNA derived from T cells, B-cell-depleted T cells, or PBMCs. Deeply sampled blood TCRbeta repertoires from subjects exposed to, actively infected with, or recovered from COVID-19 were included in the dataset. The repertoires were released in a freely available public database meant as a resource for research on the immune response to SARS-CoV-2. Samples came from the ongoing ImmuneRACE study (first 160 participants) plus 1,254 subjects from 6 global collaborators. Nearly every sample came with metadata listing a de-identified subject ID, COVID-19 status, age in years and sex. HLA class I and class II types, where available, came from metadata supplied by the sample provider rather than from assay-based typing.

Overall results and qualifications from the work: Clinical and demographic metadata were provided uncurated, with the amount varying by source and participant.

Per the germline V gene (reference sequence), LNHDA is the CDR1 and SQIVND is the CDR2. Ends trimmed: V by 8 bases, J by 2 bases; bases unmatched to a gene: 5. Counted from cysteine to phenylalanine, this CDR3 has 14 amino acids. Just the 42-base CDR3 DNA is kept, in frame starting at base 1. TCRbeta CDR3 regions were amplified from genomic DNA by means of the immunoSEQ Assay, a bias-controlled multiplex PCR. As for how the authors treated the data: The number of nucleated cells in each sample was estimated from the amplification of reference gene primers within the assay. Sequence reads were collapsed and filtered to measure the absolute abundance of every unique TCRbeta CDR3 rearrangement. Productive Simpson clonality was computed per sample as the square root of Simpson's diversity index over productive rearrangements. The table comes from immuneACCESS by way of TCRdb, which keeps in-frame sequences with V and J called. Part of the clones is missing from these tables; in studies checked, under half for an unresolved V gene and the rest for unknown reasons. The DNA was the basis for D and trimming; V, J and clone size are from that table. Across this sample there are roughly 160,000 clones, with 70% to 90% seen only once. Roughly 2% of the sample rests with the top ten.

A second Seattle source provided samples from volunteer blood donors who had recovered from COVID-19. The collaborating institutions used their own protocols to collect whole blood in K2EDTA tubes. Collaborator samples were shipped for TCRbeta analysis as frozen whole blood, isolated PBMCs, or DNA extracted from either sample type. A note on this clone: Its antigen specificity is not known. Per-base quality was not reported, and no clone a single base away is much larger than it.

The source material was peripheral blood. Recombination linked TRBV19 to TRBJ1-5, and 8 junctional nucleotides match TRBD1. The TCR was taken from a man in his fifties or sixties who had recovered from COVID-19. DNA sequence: TGTGCCAGTCGACAGGGGTCGGGCAATCAGCCCCAGCATTTT. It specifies CASRQGSGNQPQHF.